This T cell receptor (beta chain) was observed in a study of technical replicates of blood from four donors. The CDR3 runs 16 residues. Trimming cost V 0 bases and J 0 bases, with 6 bases left between them. Per the germline V gene, CDR1 is MNHEY and CDR2 is SVGAGI. Only in-frame clones appear in the TCRdb table, and some are missing; sequencing was by immunoSEQ multiplex PCR. The sample holds over 65,000 clones, approximately 95% seen once. The sequencing sample was made of T cells isolated from PBMCs. The chain uses TRBV6-5 and TRBJ2-6; unclear D gene. The TCR originated in a human donor in good health. This CDR3 reads CASSYSYSSGANVLTF. For the CDR3, the DNA is TGTGCCAGCAGTTACTCTTATAGCTCTGGGGCCAACGTCCTGACTTTC.